These 25 T cell receptor beta chains came from one sample sequenced in a study of T cell responses to AZD1222 COVID-19 vaccine. Only in-frame clones appear in the TCRdb table, and some are missing; sequencing was by immunoSEQ multiplex PCR. The data contain roughly 93,000 clones, approximately 89% of them singletons. Sample: peripheral blood, taken 28 days after the second AZD1222 dose. The receptors stem from an adult who received the AZD1222 COVID-19 vaccine.

V and J are TRBV6-4 and TRBJ2-1; D gene uncertain. The CDR3 runs to 13 residues. Trimming pared 3 bases from V and 4 bases from J, leaving 7 bases between. Germline CDR1 and CDR2: MRHNA and SNTAGT. The CDR3 DNA is TGTGCCAGCAGTGATATAGGGTACAATGAGCAGTTCTTC. It codes for CASSDIGYNEQFF.

J is TRBJ1-2 and V is TRBV9, with a weak D call TRBD1 (5 bases). Germline V gene lookup returns CDR1 SGDLS and CDR2 YYNGEE. The CDR3 spans 11 residues. V was cut by 6 bases and J by 5 bases, with 8 bases left in between. The DNA for the CDR3 is TGTGCCAGCACGGCAGGGTATGGCTACACCTTC. This translates into CASTAGYGYTF. The full variable domain, its missing parts supplied by reference TRBV9 and TRBJ1-2, is DSGVTQTPKHLITATGQRVTLRCSPRSGDLSVYWYQQSLDQGLQFLIQYYNGEERAKGNILERFSAQQFPDLHSELNLSSLELGDSALYFCASTAGYGYTFGSGTRLTVV.

V usage is TRBV3-1 (or the pseudogene TRBV3-2) and J usage is TRBJ1-2; D may be TRBD1 (6 bases). The V and J ends lost 0 bases and 5 bases respectively, with 13 bases between them. CDR3 length: 15 residues. Per the germline V gene, CDR1 is LGHDT and CDR2 is YNNKEL (reference sequence). CDR3: CASSQETSGQYGYTF. In nucleotides, the CDR3 is TGTGCCAGCAGCCAAGAGACTTCGGGACAATATGGCTACACCTTC.

The J gene is TRBJ2-3, the V gene TRBV7-3; 8 bases align to TRBD2. This CDR3 has 17 amino acids. The V gene's germline CDR1 is SGHTA and CDR2 FQGTGA. V lost 0 bases to trimming and J lost 0 bases; unmatched junction nucleotides: 5. The CDR3 DNA reads TGTGCCAGCAGCTTAACGTTGGCTAGCGGGAGCACAGATACGCAGTATTTT. It translates to CASSLTLASGSTDTQYF.

The chain uses TRBV7-2 and TRBJ1-5; tentatively, D is TRBD1 (6 bases). V gave up 1 base and J gave up 5 bases, with 12 bases separating them. The V gene's germline CDR1 is SGHTA and CDR2 FQGNSA. The CDR3 covers 15 residues. DNA for the CDR3: TGTGCCAGCAGCTTAGTTGGGGGCGTCGATCAGCCCCAGCATTTT. As protein: CASSLVGGVDQPQHF.

The V call is TRBV18, the J call TRBJ2-7, with 8 nucleotides matching TRBD1. Germline V gene sequence: CDR1 KGHSH, CDR2 LQKENI. Trimming at V came to 3 bases and at J to 2 bases, leaving 3 bases not matched to a gene. The CDR3 is 14 residues long. The CDR3 spells CASSPTGVPYEQYV. The DNA for the CDR3 is TGTGCCAGCTCACCGACAGGGGTGCCCTACGAGCAGTACGTC.

The chain carries TRBV6-2 or TRBV6-3 and TRBJ1-5; D remains unclear. Germline loops: CDR1 MNHEY, CDR2 SVGEGT. The CDR3 has 17 amino acids. V dropped 6 bases and J dropped 2 bases, with 20 bases sitting between them. CDR3 DNA sequence: TGTGCCAGCAGCCTACTCCTCCAGGAATGGGGCAATCAGCCCCAGCATTTT. The encoded protein is CASSLLLQEWGNQPQHF.

In DNA form, the CDR3 reads TGTGCCACCGGCGGGACAGGGGCCTACGAGCAGTACTTC. Amino acids: CATGGTGAYEQYF. The chain recombines TRBV10-3 with TRBJ2-7; 10 bases are a match to TRBD1. The CDR3 covers 13 residues. Trimming at V came to 10 bases and at J to 2 bases, leaving 5 bases not matched to a gene. Germline V CDR1 and CDR2: ENHRY, SYGVKD.

The chain has TRBV6-5 and TRBJ1-4; 8 bases are shared with TRBD1. Germline loops: CDR1 MNHEY, CDR2 SVGAGI. V was pared by 5 bases and J by 6 bases, with 8 bases of the junction left unmatched. The CDR3 sequence is 15 residues long. CDR3 residues: CASSTRQGRDEKLFF. CDR3 nucleotides: TGTGCCAGCAGTACGAGACAGGGGAGGGATGAAAAACTGTTTTTT.

Only one count was recorded for this clone. The J gene is TRBJ2-2, the V gene TRBV6-1; D unclear. The V end was cut by 0 bases, the J end by 5 bases, with 10 bases between. Germline V gene sequence: CDR1 MNHNS, CDR2 SASEGT. The CDR3 is made up of 15 amino acids. CDR3 loop: CASSEASLMTGELFF. The CDR3 nucleotides are TGTGCCAGCAGTGAAGCTAGCTTGATGACCGGGGAGCTGTTTTTT.

The count of this clone is one. The chain uses TRBV2 and TRBJ2-1; possible D gene TRBD2, 5 bases. CDR1 is SNHLY, CDR2 FYNNEI, per germline. The CDR3 runs 14 residues. Trimming left V 7 bases short and J 0 bases short, with 10 bases between. In DNA, the CDR3 is TGTGCCAGCAATAAAGCGGACTCCTACAATGAGCAGTTCTTC. Its translation is CASNKADSYNEQFF.

The chain uses TRBV6-5 and TRBJ1-2, with 10 bases matching TRBD1. The CDR3 sequence is 12 residues long. The germline V gene encodes CDR1 MNHEY and CDR2 SVGAGI. With V trimmed by 6 bases and J by 8 bases, 3 bases remained unmatched. The CDR3 DNA reads TGTGCCAGCAGAGGACAGGGGGTGGGCTACACCTTC. Translation gives CASRGQGVGYTF.

The gene calls are TRBV4-1 and TRBJ1-2; D uncertain. Trimming shortened V by 0 bases and J by 0 bases, and 8 bases separated the two germline ends. The germline V gene has CDR1 MGHRA and CDR2 YSYEKL. The CDR3 has 15 residues. DNA for the CDR3: TGCGCCAGCAGCCAAGATTTCAATACTAACTATGGCTACACCTTC. Translating it yields CASSQDFNTNYGYTF.

The chain couples TRBV5-4 to TRBJ1-1, with TRBD1 matching 7 bases. The germline V gene has CDR1 SGHNT and CDR2 YYREEE (reference sequence). The CDR3 runs to 13 residues. V was clipped by 4 bases and J by 4 bases; unmatched bases: 4. CDR3 DNA: TGTGCCAGCAGCGTCCCAGGGGGCACTGAAGCTTTCTTT. Translation: CASSVPGGTEAFF.

The chain joins TRBV15 to TRBJ1-4; D unresolved. Germline CDR1 reads LNHNV; CDR2 reads YYDKDF (reference sequence). V lost 0 bases to trimming and J lost 0 bases, with 5 bases between them. The CDR3 runs to 15 residues. CDR3 DNA sequence: TGTGCCACCAGCAGAGACAGACCAACTAATGAAAAACTGTTTTTT. It codes for CATSRDRPTNEKLFF. Together with reference TRBV15 and TRBJ1-4, the CDR3 gives the full variable domain: DAMVIQNPRYQVTQFGKPVTLSCSQTLNHNVMYWYQQKSSQAPKLLFHYYDKDFNNEADTPDNFQSRRPNTSFCFLDIRSPGLGDTAMYLCATSRDRPTNEKLFFGSGTQLSVL.

The chain has TRBV6-1 and TRBJ2-7; D remains ambiguous. V shed 1 base and J shed 3 bases, with 16 bases lying between them. Germline CDR1 is MNHNS and CDR2 is SASEGT. The CDR3 extends over 16 amino acids. In nucleotides, the CDR3 is TGTGCCAGCAGTGAAGAAGGTCTGTCCTCCGGCTACGAGCAGTACTTC. Translation: CASSEEGLSSGYEQYF.

The chain uses TRBV3-1 (or the pseudogene TRBV3-2) and TRBJ2-6; D is possibly TRBD1 (6 bases). Trimming left V 4 bases short and J 2 bases short, with 9 bases between. The germline V gene has CDR1 LGHDT and CDR2 YNNKEL (reference sequence). The CDR3 totals 15 residues. DNA for the CDR3: TGTGCCAGCAGCCCAGGGGTCCCTGGGGCCAACGTCCTGACTTTC. Protein: CASSPGVPGANVLTF.

CDR3: CAISDLTDSSYEQYF. For the CDR3, the DNA is TGTGCCATCAGTGATTTGACGGATAGCTCCTACGAGCAGTACTTC. This rearrangement joins TRBV10-3 to TRBJ2-7, with no clear D. The CDR3 has 15 residues. Germline V lookup: CDR1 ENHRY, CDR2 SYGVKD. The V end lost 3 bases, the J end lost 0 bases, and 12 bases lay between the germline ends.

The rearrangement uses TRBV6-5 and TRBJ2-2; no clear D gene. The CDR3 length is 15 residues. Germline CDR1 MNHEY, CDR2 SVGAGI. The V and J ends lost 6 bases and 8 bases respectively, with 19 bases between them. The DNA for the CDR3 is TGTGCCAGCAGGAAGGCTTTTTCCCCAGCTGGGGAGCTGTTTTTT. Its protein is CASRKAFSPAGELFF.

The chain links TRBV7-9 to TRBJ2-6; 11 nucleotides match TRBD1. Losses at the gene ends were 8 bases for V and 4 bases for J; bases not matched to a gene: 10. The germline V gene has CDR1 SEHNR and CDR2 FQNEAQ (reference sequence). This CDR3 is 17 amino acids long. CDR3 amino acids: CASLAGQGVTGANVLTF. The CDR3 DNA sequence: TGTGCCAGCCTCGCGGGACAGGGGGTGACCGGGGCCAACGTCCTGACTTTC.

This chain joins TRBV9 and TRBJ2-3; no definite D call. CDR3 length: 14 amino acids. CDR1 SGDLS and CDR2 YYNGEE come from the germline V gene. V dropped 0 bases and J dropped 2 bases, with 7 bases sitting between them. The CDR3 region has the DNA TGTGCCAGCAGCGTAGACCCAGACACAGATACGCAGTATTTT. This sequence encodes CASSVDPDTDTQYF.

About this clone itself: This sample also contains other DNA sequences that code for the same CDR3. The CDR3 DNA reads as TGCAGCGTTGAAGGCAGGCTGAACACTGAAGCTTTCTTT. Translated: CSVEGRLNTEAFF. The chain has TRBV29-1 and TRBJ1-1; D gene ambiguous. Deletions cut 1 base from V and 0 bases from J, with 6 bases between. Per the germline V gene, CDR1 is SQVTM and CDR2 is ANQGSEA. The CDR3 covers 13 residues.

This sequence joins TRBV14 and TRBJ2-2; D uncertain. V shed 1 base and J shed 5 bases, with 17 bases lying between them. This CDR3 has 17 amino acids. Germline CDR1 SGHDN, CDR2 FVKESK. The CDR3 reads CASSQVVPDSYTGELFF. The CDR3 DNA sequence: TGTGCCAGCAGCCAAGTTGTTCCCGACTCCTATACCGGGGAGCTGTTTTTT.

This chain connects TRBV5-4 to TRBJ2-5; 9 bases are a match to TRBD1. V was pared by 3 bases and J by 1 base, with 7 bases of the junction left unmatched. This CDR3 spans 16 amino acids. Germline assignment: CDR1 SGHNT and CDR2 YYREEE (reference sequence). DNA for the CDR3: TGTGCCAGCAGCTCCATAGACAGGGGGTCCCAAGAGACCCAGTACTTC. It is translated as CASSSIDRGSQETQYF.

V and J are TRBV7-2 and TRBJ1-5; 8 bases match TRBD1. Germline CDR1 reads SGHTA; CDR2 reads FQGNSA. After removal of 5 bases from V and 4 bases from J, the junction contained 10 bases not matched to a gene. The CDR3 sequence is 16 residues long. CDR3 sequence: CASSQPAGGRNQPQHF. In DNA form, the CDR3 reads TGTGCCAGCAGCCAGCCCGCAGGGGGCCGGAATCAGCCCCAGCATTTT.